The present T cell receptor beta chain was sequenced within a study of blood T cells in healthy people across ages. Every donor gave roughly 9.2 milliliters of peripheral blood. This CDR3 comprises 13 residues. V was clipped by 8 bases and J by 2 bases, with 11 bases between them. In this sample, this clonotype turned up a few times. What it binds is unknown. Whole-study findings and limits: CMV status of donors was not determined, possibly confounding expanded clonotype changes.

PCR was performed a second time for about 6 to 11 cycles using a sample-barcoded 5' primer and a J-beta primer mix. One entry per CDR3 protein, called by TCRdb with MiXCR from the 5' RACE reads. The data show some 930,000 distinct CDR3 sequences, 25% to 35% seen once. The same specimen was also included in a second study, on T cells of mothers and their children.

The chain uses TRBV12-3 or TRBV12-4 and TRBJ2-3; D possibly corresponds to TRBD1 (5 bases). This sequence was found in a woman in her forties in good health. Sequenced sample: blood. Written as DNA, the CDR3 is TGTGCCAGCTGGGGCCCGTTCACAGATACGCAGTATTTT. This translates into CASWGPFTDTQYF.